The text below deals with one T cell receptor (beta chain). No cognate antigen has been identified for it. The sample holds no much larger clone one base away, and base qualities are not on file. The sample originates from a study of T cells in Graves' hyperthyroidism and ophthalmopathy (dated by TCRdb to between 2018 and 2021). Concerning the study at large: Peripheral blood samples were taken at initial diagnosis, before any treatment was given. The study also compared thyroid tissue and blood T-cell repertoires from about six Graves' hyperthyroidism patients. Once sampling was done, hyperthyroidism patients were given methimazole at a starting dose of 30 mg daily, whereas ophthalmopathy patients were given high-dose intravenous methylprednisolone. The 95 to 100 discovery patients were randomly divided into training and test sets at a 7:3 ratio. The paper describes TCR Vbeta CDR3 sequencing of 135 peripheral blood samples, made up of 43 ophthalmopathy patients, roughly 72 hyperthyroidism patients and 17 progressor patients. A discovery cohort of about a hundred patients, about 43 with Graves' ophthalmopathy and more than 55 with stable Graves' hyperthyroidism, was used to find distinguishing TCR V-J signatures. Prospective prediction of ophthalmopathy was tested in an independent validation cohort of 18 to 20 hyperthyroidism patients and 17 patients who later progressed to ophthalmopathy.

Amplification of TCR beta CDR3 regions was carried out from RNA transcripts. For the first round of RT-PCR on the TCR CDR3, the HTBI primer set was used together with the Qiagen OneStep RT-PCR kit. The libraries were constructed in a second round of multiplex PCR and then size-selected and purified. Libraries were sequenced paired-end with 100 bp reads on an Illumina HiSeq2000. The authors processed their data as follows. Raw data were processed with SOAPnuke, discarding reads with adapters, uncalled bases, mean Phred below 15, or no exact constant-primer or identifier match. High-quality paired reads were merged with COPE v1.2.5, and unique nucleotide sequences were defined as clonotypes. Clonotypes were aligned to IMGT TRBV, TRBD and TRBJ reference segments using MiTCR v1.1. Analysis was restricted to V-J combinations with a frequency above 0.0001, which covered roughly 99% of repertoires. The TCS score was defined as the ratio of F50 (clonal expansion) to E x V (chaos), calculated using BLOSUM62-based TCRdist between CDR3 peptides within each V-J. Welch's t-statistics and random forest reduced 514 V-J features to 13, which were used in a naive Bayes classifier (R e1071). The raw public reads went through TCRdb reprocessing: fastp at Q25, MiXCR clone calling, in-frame beta chains kept. Every distinct CDR3 protein forms one entry, paired with its most common genes and DNA. The V and J calls reflect TCRdb's pipeline rather than the authors' work. The sample records roughly 400,000 distinct CDR3 sequences, 20% to 30% of which are singletons. Of the sample, about 70% falls within the top ten clones.

The CDR3 goes from the cysteine to the phenylalanine over 15 residues. The sequence is cut down to CDR3 DNA, 45 bases in frame from base 1. V lost 6 bases and J lost 3 bases; the stretch between them is 17 bases long. Graves' hyperthyroidism was defined as stable when no progression to ophthalmopathy occurred over 18 months of follow-up. Hyperthyroidism patients were newly diagnosed, with disease duration under 2 months, and aged 18 to 65 years. Any patient with an uncontrolled infection, another autoimmune disease, pregnancy or lactation was excluded. Clinical symptoms, serum thyroxine and TRAb, thyroid ultrasound, and orbital computed tomography formed the basis for the diagnoses. Ficoll-Paque density gradient centrifugation was used to isolate PBMCs from around 10 ml of fresh peripheral blood. Trizol reagent was used to extract total RNA, and RNA quality was then checked on an Agilent 2100 Bioanalyzer.

Paper-wide results and their limitations: Most expanded thyroid clonotypes (frequency above 0.001) were also detected in blood, a finding suggesting that blood repertoires may reflect thyroid immune responses. In validation, progression to ophthalmopathy was predicted by the model with more than 65% sensitivity and just over 72% specificity, a median of about 6.8 months before onset. No statistical method was used to set the sample size in advance, and investigators knew the group allocation. A 13 V-J signature model separated ophthalmopathy from stable hyperthyroidism, with about 90% sensitivity and roughly 84% specificity in cross-validation and 80%/75% in testing.

Rearrangement joined TRBV12-3 or TRBV12-4 to TRBJ1-2, with the D gene not clear enough to name. Sample: blood. The source of this sequence is a man between 45 and 60 years old with Graves' hyperthyroidism. The CDR3 here reads CASSSGPQRYYGYTF. The nucleotide sequence reads TGTGCCAGCAGCTCCGGGCCTCAGAGGTACTATGGCTACACCTTC.